This TCR beta chain was sequenced in a study of Graves' ophthalmopathy and Graves' hyperthyroidism. The CDR3 is 13 amino acids. With 4 bases removed from V and 5 bases from J, the gap between germline ends came to 12 bases. CDR1 and CDR2 (germline): ENHRY, SYGVKD. In this sample, this clonotype turned up many times. Investigators amplified TCR beta CDR3 regions from RNA transcripts. RT-PCR in the first round used HTBI primers; a second-round multiplex PCR followed. Via MiXCR, TCRdb re-called the multiplex PCR reads, giving one row per CDR3 protein. The sample yields around 1,200,000 distinct CDR3 sequences, 36% seen once.

The sample taken for sequencing was peripheral blood or thyroid tissue (not recorded which). The TCR comes from an adult man with Graves' hyperthyroidism. The chain is built from TRBV10-3 and TRBJ2-7, with D possibly being TRBD2 (6 bases). The CDR3 DNA sequence: TGTGCCATCAGTGTGGTCGGGAGCCACGAGCAGTACTTC. Translating gives CAISVVGSHEQYF.